The rows below give T cell receptor beta chains drawn from one sample of a study of T-cell reconstitution after alpha-beta-depleted transplantation in children. TCRdb re-called the PCR reads through MiXCR, storing one row per CDR3 protein. The sample holds roughly 200,000 distinct CDR3 sequences, 6% to 7% seen once. The input for sequencing was PBMCs from the stem cell graft donor, taken from the stem cell graft. These receptors came from a human donor who donated a stem cell graft to a child with Wiskott-Aldrich syndrome. The CDR3 runs from the conserved cysteine through the conserved F or W. The order of the fields is V gene, CDR3 protein.

V: TRBV10-3
CDR3: CAISDPLTGDTGELFF

V: TRBV4-1
CDR3: CASSQASSGYAGELFF

V: TRBV20-1
CDR3: CSAITDWGPQHF

V: TRBV12-3/TRBV12-4
CDR3: CASSLGPSYEQFF

V: TRBV30
CDR3: CAWSVSLNTGELFF

V: TRBV6-5
CDR3: CASSYSLSDRVIGNTEAFF

V: TRBV3-1
CDR3: CASRPGMTSGTSGAKNIQYF

V: TRBV9
CDR3: CASSTGPGQGALGTEAFF

V: TRBV5-1
CDR3: CASRYGTAYTGELFF

V: TRBV5-1
CDR3: CASSRAGTNNEKLFF

V: TRBV20-1
CDR3: CSARMTYRGPEQYF

V: TRBV27
CDR3: CASSLLRQGAGEQFF

V: TRBV20-1
CDR3: CNCWLGTDTQYF